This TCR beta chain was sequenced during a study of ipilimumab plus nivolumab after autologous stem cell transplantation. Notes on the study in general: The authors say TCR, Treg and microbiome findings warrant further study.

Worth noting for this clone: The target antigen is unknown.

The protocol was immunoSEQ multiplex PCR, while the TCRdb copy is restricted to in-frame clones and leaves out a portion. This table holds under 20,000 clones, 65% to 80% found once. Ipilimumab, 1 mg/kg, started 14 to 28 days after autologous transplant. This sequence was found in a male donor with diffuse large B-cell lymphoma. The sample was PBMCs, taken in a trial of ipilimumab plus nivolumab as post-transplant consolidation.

The CDR3 DNA reads as TGCGCCAGCAGCGAATTCGGGACAGGGGCCACTGAAGCTTTCTTT. Translating gives CASSEFGTGATEAFF. J is TRBJ1-1 and V is TRBV5-1; 10 bases are a match to TRBD1. Germline-derived CDR1 and CDR2 are SGHRS and YFSETQ. The J segment lost 4 bases and the V segment lost 4 bases, leaving 7 bases of the junction unmatched. CDR3 length: 15 amino acids.